This entry lists 8 T cell receptor beta chains sequenced from one sample in a study of T-cell memory formation after mild COVID-19. MiXCR was run by TCRdb on the 5' RACE reads, yielding one entry per CDR3 protein. The repertoire includes 500,000 to 650,000 distinct CDR3 sequences, about a fifth of them detected once, and around 7.7% sits in the top ten. The material sequenced was PBMCs or a T cell subset sorted from them (not recorded which). The source of these receptors is an adult woman who had mild COVID-19 (a few samples of this study predate the infection). Cell type and time point are not known.

Only a few counts were recorded for this clonotype. V is TRBV14 and J is TRBJ2-7, with 10 bases identical to TRBD2. Losses at the gene ends were 7 bases for V and 2 bases for J; bases not matched to a gene: 5. The CDR3 extends over 14 amino acids. Germline V CDR1 and CDR2: SGHDN, FVKESK. The CDR3 DNA is TGTGCCAGCACCACAAGCGGGAGGGCCTACGAGCAGTACTTC. Protein product: CASTTSGRAYEQYF.

This clonotype was observed a few times. This chain links TRBV7-9 with TRBJ1-4, with a possible D match to TRBD1 (6 bases). The CDR3 totals 15 residues. Trimming stripped 5 bases from V and 7 bases from J, with 17 bases between. Germline CDR1 reads SEHNR; CDR2 reads FQNEAQ (reference sequence). DNA of the CDR3: TGTGCCAGCAGCCAGCCCGGGGGCCGGAGTGAAAAACTGTTTTTT. Protein sequence: CASSQPGGRSEKLFF.

The V call is TRBV9, the J call TRBJ2-5; no clear D gene. The V end was cut by 1 base, the J end by 7 bases, with 11 bases between. The CDR3 length is 13 residues. Germline V CDR1 and CDR2: SGDLS, YYNGEE. The CDR3 DNA reads TGTGCCAGCAGCGTAATCTATCACGGGACCCAGTACTTC. This codes for CASSVIYHGTQYF.

This clonotype was counted only a few times. The chain couples TRBV5-1 to TRBJ2-5, with 10 bases matching TRBD2. V dropped 0 bases and J dropped 2; count of bases not matched to a gene: 7. The CDR3 runs 17 residues. The germline V gene has CDR1 SGHRS and CDR2 YFSETQ. This chain's CDR3 is CASSLDWSGGVQETQYF. CDR3 in DNA: TGCGCCAGCAGCTTGGATTGGAGCGGGGGGGTTCAAGAGACCCAGTACTTC.

This clonotype has more than one count but fewer than ten. The gene calls are TRBV4-3 and TRBJ1-2; D is unresolved. The germline CDR1 and CDR2 sequences are LGHNA and YSLEER. The CDR3 extends over 17 amino acids. Trimming took off 0 bases at V and 3 bases at J, with 17 bases between the two ends. CDR3 bases: TGCGCCAGCAGCCAAGAACTGGGCACGCGGGCCGACTATGGCTACACCTTC. Amino acid sequence: CASSQELGTRADYGYTF.

The chain links TRBV15 to TRBJ1-6; D is unclear. Germline V gene sequence: CDR1 LNHNV, CDR2 YYDKDF (reference sequence). Trimming cost V 5 bases and J 0 bases, with 5 bases left between them. The CDR3 contains 14 residues. CDR3 DNA sequence: TGTGCCACCAGCGGGAGCTCCTATAATTCACCCCTCCACTTT. Translated, it gives CATSGSSYNSPLHF.

This clonotype was counted a few times. The V gene is TRBV20-1, the J gene TRBJ1-1; perhaps TRBD1 as D (6 bases). Germline CDR1 reads DFQATT; CDR2 reads SNEGSKA (reference sequence). Deletions cut 7 bases from V and 5 bases from J, with 14 bases between. This CDR3 has 12 residues. CDR3 residues: CSGPRGETEAFF. DNA for the CDR3: TGCAGTGGCCCCAGGGGAGAGACTGAAGCTTTCTTT.

The V and J genes are TRBV12-3 or TRBV12-4 and TRBJ1-1; D unclear. The V and J ends lost 5 bases and 0 bases respectively, with 13 bases between them. The CDR3 sequence is 15 residues long. The CDR3 region has the DNA TGTGCCAGCAGTCTCGGGAGTACAATGAACACTGAAGCTTTCTTT. Translating gives CASSLGSTMNTEAFF.